This TCR beta chain was sequenced during a study of T cell responses to AZD1222 COVID-19 vaccine. Regarding the study as a whole: Without day 14 samples, only post-peak T cell repertoires were studied. Rises in breadth and depth of Spike-specific TCRs came after two AZD1222 doses.

Clones were sequenced by immunoSEQ multiplex PCR, and TCRdb holds only the in-frame ones, with some missing. Of 100,000 to 150,000 clones listed, 85% are singletons. The V gene lost 2 bases and the J gene lost 5 bases, with 16 bases spanning the gap. Germline CDR1 and CDR2: SGHNT and YYREEE (reference sequence). This CDR3 is built from 15 residues. About this clone: The antigen is unknown.

The material was peripheral blood, obtained 28 days after the second dose of the MenACWY control vaccine. The TCR was taken from an adult who received the MenACWY meningococcal vaccine as a control. V gene TRBV5-4 combines with J gene TRBJ1-2; TRBD1 might be the D (5 bases). The DNA for the CDR3 is TGTGCCAGCAGCTTAAAGAACTGGGGGGAGTATGGCTACACCTTC. Its protein is CASSLKNWGEYGYTF.